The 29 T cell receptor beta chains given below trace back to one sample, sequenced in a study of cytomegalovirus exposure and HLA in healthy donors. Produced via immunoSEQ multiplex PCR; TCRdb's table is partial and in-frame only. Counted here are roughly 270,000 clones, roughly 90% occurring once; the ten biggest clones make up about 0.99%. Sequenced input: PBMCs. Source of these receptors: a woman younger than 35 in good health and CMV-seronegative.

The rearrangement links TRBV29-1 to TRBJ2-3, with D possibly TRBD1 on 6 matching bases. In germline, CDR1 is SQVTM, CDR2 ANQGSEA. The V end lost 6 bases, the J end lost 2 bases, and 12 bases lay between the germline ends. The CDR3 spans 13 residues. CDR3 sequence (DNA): TGCAGCGTCCGGGACATCTTCACAGATACGCAGTATTTT. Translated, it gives CSVRDIFTDTQYF.

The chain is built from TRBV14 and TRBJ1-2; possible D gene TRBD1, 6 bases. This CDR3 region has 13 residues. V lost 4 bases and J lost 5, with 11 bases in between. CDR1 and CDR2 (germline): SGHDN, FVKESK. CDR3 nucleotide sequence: TGTGCCAGCAGCCCAAGGACAGTTTATGGCTACACCTTC. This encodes CASSPRTVYGYTF.

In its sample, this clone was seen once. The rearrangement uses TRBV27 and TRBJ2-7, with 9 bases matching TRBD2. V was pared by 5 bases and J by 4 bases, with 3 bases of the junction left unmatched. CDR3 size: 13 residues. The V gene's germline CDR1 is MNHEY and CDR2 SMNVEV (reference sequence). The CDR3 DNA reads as TGTGCCAGCAGTAAGGCGGGAGGGTACGAGCAGTACTTC. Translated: CASSKAGGYEQYF.

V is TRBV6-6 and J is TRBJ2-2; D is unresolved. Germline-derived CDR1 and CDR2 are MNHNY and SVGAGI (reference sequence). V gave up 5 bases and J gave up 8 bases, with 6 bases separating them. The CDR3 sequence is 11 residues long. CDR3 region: CASSPRGELFF. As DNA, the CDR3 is TGTGCCAGCAGTCCCAGGGGGGAGCTGTTTTTT.

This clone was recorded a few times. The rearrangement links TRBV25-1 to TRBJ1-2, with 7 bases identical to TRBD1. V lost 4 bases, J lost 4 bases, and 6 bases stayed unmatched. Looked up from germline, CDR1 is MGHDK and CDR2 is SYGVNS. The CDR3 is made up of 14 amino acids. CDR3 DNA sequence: TGTGCCAGCAGTGCTCAGGGGGAAGGCTATGGCTACACCTTC. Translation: CASSAQGEGYGYTF.

The CDR3 reads CASSRGGEEIDQPQHF. In DNA, the CDR3 is TGTGCCAGCAGCCGAGGGGGGGAGGAGATTGATCAGCCCCAGCATTTT. The chain joins TRBV28 to TRBJ1-5; maybe TRBD1 (6 bases). Per the germline V gene, CDR1 is MDHEN and CDR2 is SYDVKM. V was shortened by 6 bases and J by 5 bases, with 20 bases between the two germline ends. The CDR3 consists of 16 residues.

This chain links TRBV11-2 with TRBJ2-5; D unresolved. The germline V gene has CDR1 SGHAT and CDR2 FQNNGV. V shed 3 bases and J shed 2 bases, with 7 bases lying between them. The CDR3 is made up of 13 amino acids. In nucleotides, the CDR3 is TGTGCCAGCAGCTTGGCTAGACAAGAGACCCAGTACTTC. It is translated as CASSLARQETQYF.

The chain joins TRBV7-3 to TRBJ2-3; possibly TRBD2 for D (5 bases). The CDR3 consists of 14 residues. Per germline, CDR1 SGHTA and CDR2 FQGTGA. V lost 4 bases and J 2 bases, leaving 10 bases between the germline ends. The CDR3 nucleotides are TGTGCCAGCAGCTACGGACTTAACACAGATACGCAGTATTTT. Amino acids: CASSYGLNTDTQYF.

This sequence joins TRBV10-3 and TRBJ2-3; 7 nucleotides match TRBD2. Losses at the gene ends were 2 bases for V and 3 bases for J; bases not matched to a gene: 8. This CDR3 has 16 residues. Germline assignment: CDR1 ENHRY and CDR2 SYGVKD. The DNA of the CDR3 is TGTGCCATCAGTGAGAGGGAGGGCCGTTCGACAGATACGCAGTATTTT. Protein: CAISEREGRSTDTQYF.

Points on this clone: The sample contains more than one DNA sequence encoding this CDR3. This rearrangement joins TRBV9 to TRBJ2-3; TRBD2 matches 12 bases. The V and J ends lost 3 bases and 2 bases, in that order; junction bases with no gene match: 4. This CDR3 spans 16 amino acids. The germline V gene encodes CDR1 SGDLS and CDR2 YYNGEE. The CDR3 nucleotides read TGTGCCAGCAGCGCCCGACTAGCGGGAGTCACAGATACGCAGTATTTT. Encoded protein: CASSARLAGVTDTQYF.

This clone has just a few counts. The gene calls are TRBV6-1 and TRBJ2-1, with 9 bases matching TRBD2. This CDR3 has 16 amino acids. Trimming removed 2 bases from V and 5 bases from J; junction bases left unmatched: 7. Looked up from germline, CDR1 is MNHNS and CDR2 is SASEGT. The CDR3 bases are TGTGCCAGCAGTGAAAGTAGCGGGAGTCCGAACAATGAGCAGTTCTTC. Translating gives CASSESSGSPNNEQFF.

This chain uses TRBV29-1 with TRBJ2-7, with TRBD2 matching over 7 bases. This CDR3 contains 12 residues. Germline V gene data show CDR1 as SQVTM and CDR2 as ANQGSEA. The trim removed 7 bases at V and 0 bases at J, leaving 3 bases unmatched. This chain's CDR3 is CSGRGTSYEQYF. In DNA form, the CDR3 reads TGCAGCGGGCGGGGGACCTCCTACGAGCAGTACTTC.

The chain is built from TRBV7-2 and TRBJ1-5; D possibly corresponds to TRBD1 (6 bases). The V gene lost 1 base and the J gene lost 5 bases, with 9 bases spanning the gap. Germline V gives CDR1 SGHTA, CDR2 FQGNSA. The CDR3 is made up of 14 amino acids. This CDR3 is CASSLGTEYQPQHF. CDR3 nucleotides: TGTGCCAGCAGCTTAGGGACAGAATATCAGCCCCAGCATTTT.

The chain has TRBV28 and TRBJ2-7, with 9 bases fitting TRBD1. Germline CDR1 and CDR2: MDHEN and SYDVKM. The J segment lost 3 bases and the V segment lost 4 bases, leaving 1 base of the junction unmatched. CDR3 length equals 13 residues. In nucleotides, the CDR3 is TGTGCCAGCAGTTCGGGACAGGGCTACGAGCAGTACTTC. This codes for CASSSGQGYEQYF.

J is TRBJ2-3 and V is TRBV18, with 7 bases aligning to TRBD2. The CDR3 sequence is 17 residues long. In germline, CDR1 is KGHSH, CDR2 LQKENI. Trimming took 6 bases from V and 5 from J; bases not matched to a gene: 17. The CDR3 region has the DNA TGTGCCAGCTCGCTCACCCTGGGCGGGAGACGTGGAGATACGCAGTATTTT. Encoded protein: CASSLTLGGRRGDTQYF. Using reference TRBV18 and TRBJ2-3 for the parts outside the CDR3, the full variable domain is NAGVMQNPRHLVRRRGQEARLRCSPMKGHSHVYWYRQLPEEGLKFMVYLQKENIIDESGMPKERFSAEFPKEGPSILRIQQVVRGDSAAYFCASSLTLGGRRGDTQYFGPGTRLTVL.

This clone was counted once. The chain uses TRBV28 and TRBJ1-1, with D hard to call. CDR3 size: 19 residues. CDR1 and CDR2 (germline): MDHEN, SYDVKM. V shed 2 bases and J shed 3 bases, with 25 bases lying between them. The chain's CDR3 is CASSLNGRVFKSKDTEAFF. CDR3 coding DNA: TGTGCCAGCAGTTTAAATGGCCGGGTGTTCAAATCAAAGGACACTGAAGCTTTCTTT.

As DNA, the CDR3 is TGTGCCAGCAGTTTCATTGTGGGATGGACGAAAGGAACAACAGATACGCGGGCGCAGTATTTT. Translated, it gives CASSFIVGWTKGTTDTRAQYF. The chain carries TRBV27 and TRBJ2-3, with D possibly matching TRBD2 (5 bases). Germline V lookup: CDR1 MNHEY, CDR2 SMNVEV (reference sequence). The CDR3 covers 21 residues. Between the trimmed V and J ends, which lost 3 bases and 10 bases, there was a span of 38 bases.

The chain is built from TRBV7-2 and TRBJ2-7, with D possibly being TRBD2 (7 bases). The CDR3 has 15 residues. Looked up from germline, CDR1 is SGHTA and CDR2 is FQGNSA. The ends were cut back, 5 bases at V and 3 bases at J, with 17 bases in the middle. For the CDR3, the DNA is TGTGCCAGCAGCCTTGGGGGGGGAGGGGGCTACGAGCAGTACTTC. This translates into CASSLGGGGGYEQYF.

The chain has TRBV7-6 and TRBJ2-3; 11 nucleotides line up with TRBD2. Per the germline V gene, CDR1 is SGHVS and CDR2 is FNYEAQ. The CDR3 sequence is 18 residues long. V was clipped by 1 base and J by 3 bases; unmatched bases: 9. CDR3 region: CASSLGPLAGGSTDTQYF. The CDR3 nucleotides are TGTGCCAGCAGCTTAGGACCCCTAGCGGGAGGAAGTACAGATACGCAGTATTTT.

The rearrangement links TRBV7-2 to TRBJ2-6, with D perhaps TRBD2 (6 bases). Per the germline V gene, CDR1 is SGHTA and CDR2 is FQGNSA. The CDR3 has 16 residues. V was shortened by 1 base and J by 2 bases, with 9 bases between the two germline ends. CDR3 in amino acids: CASSLEPGAGANVLTF. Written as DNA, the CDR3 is TGTGCCAGCAGCTTAGAACCGGGGGCTGGGGCCAACGTCCTGACTTTC. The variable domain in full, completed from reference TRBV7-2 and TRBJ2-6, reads GAGVSQSPSNKVTEKGKDVELRCDPISGHTALYWYRQSLGQGLEFLIYFQGNSAPDKSGLPSDRFSAERTGGSVSTLTIQRTQQEDSAVYLCASSLEPGAGANVLTFGAGSRLTVL.

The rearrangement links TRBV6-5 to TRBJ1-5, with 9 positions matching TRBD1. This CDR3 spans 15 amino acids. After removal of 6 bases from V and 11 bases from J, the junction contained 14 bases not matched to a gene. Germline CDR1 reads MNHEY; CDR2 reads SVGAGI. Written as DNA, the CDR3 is TGTGCCAGCAGCCCAACGGGACAGGGACGTCGGGCCCAGCATTTT. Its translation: CASSPTGQGRRAQHF.

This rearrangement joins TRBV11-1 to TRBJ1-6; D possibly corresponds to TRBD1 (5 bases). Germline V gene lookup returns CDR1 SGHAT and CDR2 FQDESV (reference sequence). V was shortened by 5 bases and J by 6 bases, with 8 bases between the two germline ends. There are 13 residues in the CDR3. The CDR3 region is CASSQGVNSPLHF. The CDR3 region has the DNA TGTGCCAGCAGCCAAGGGGTTAATTCACCCCTCCACTTT.

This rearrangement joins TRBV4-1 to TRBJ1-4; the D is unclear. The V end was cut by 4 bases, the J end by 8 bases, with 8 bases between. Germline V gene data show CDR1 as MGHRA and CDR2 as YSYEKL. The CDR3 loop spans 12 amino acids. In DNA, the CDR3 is TGCGCCAGCAGCCCTCGCGGGGAAAAACTGTTTTTT. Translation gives CASSPRGEKLFF.

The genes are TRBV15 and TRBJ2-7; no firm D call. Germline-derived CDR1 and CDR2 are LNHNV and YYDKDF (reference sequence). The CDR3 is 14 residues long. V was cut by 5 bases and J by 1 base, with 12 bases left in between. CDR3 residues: CATSYLEGSYEQYF. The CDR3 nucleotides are TGTGCCACCAGCTACCTAGAAGGATCCTACGAGCAGTACTTC.

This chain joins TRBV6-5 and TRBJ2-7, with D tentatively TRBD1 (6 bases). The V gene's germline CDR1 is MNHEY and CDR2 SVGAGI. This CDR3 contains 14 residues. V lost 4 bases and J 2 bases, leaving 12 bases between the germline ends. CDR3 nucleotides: TGTGCCAGCAGTTTACAGGGTGGGACCTACGAGCAGTACTTC. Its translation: CASSLQGGTYEQYF.

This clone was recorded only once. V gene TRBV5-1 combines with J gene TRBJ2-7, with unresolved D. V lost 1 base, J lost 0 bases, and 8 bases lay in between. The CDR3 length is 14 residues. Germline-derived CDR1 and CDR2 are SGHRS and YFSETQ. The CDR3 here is CASSLLSSSYEQYF. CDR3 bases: TGCGCCAGCAGCTTGCTCTCCAGCTCCTACGAGCAGTACTTC.

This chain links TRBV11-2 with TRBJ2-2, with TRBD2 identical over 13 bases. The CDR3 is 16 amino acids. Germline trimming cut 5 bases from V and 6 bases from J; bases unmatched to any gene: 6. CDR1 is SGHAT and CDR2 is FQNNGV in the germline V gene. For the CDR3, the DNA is TGTGCCAGCAGCCTCCGGACTAGCGGGAGCCCCGGGGAGCTGTTTTTT. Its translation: CASSLRTSGSPGELFF. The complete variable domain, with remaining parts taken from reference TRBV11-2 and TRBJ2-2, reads EAGVAQSPRYKIIEKRQSVAFWCNPISGHATLYWYQQILGQGPKLLIQFQNNGVVDDSQLPKDRFSAERLKGVDSTLKIQPAKLEDSAVYLCASSLRTSGSPGELFFGEGSRLTVL.

The CDR3 loop is CASSSSGSDILEQFF. The CDR3 nucleotides are TGTGCCAGCAGCTCTAGCGGGAGCGACATCTTGGAGCAGTTCTTC. This chain joins TRBV2 and TRBJ2-1; 10 bases are a match to TRBD2. This CDR3 spans 15 amino acids. The germline V gene has CDR1 SNHLY and CDR2 FYNNEI. Unmatched junction bases numbered 12, after V lost 6 bases and J lost 10 bases.

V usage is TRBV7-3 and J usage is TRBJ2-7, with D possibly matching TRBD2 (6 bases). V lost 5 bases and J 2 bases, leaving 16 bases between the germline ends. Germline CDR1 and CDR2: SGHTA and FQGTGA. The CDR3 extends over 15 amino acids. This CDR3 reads CASSPGGAEPYEQYF. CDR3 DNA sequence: TGTGCCAGCAGCCCCGGGGGAGCGGAACCCTACGAGCAGTACTTC.